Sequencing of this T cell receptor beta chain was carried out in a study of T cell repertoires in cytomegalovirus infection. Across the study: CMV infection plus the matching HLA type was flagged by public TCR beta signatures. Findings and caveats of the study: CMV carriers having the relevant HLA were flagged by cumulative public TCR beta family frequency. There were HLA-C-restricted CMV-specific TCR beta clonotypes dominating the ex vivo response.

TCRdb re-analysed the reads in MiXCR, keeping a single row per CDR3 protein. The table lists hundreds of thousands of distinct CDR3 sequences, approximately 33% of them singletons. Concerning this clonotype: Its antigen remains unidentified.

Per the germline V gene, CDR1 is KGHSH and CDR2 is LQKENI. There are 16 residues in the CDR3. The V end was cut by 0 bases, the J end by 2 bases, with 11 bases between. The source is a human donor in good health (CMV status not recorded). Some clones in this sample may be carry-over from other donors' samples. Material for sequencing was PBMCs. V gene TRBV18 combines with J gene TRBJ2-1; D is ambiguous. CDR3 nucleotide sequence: TGTGCCAGCTCACCACCTGGGCGGAGTCCCTACAATGAGCAGTTCTTC. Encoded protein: CASSPPGRSPYNEQFF.